This T cell receptor (beta chain) originates from a study of T cell repertoires in cytomegalovirus infection. Study-wide results and limits: HLA-C-restricted CMV-specific TCR beta clonotypes were dominant in the ex vivo response.

From the reads, TCRdb called clonotypes with MiXCR, one entry per CDR3 protein. The sample consists of 60,000 to 75,000 distinct CDR3 sequences, over 3.5% of them appearing once. CDR3 size: 12 residues. The V and J ends lost 5 bases and 8 bases respectively, with 11 bases between them. Germline lookup yields CDR1 SGHTA and CDR2 FQGNSA. This clonotype was seen many times. Its antigen is unidentified. The rearrangement uses TRBV7-2 and TRBJ2-3; the D is unclear. The sequenced sample consisted of PBMCs. This TCR was sampled from a human donor in good health (CMV status not recorded). Some clones in this sample may be carry-over from other donors' samples. The CDR3 DNA reads TGTGCCAGCAGCCCATCAGTCGGTACGCAGTATTTT. This gives the protein CASSPSVGTQYF.